This T cell receptor (beta chain) is drawn from a study of cytomegalovirus exposure and HLA in healthy donors. Overall study: A later analysis reported the same platform for the roughly 110 validation repertoires and the 500 to 750 first-cohort repertoires. Study observations and caveats: Rare TCR sequences predominated, though certain public TCRs were found in many donors. Among TCR beta chains, those listed as cytomegalovirus-associated numbered some 160.

These donors were members of the roughly 110-subject validation cohort, a group separate from the approximately 700-subject first cohort. CDR3 length: 13 amino acids. Germline CDR1 and CDR2: MNHNY and SVGAGI (reference sequence). Trimming at V came to 7 bases and at J to 5 bases, leaving 5 bases not matched to a gene. About this clone itself: What it recognizes is unknown.

The repertoire was sequenced with immunoSEQ multiplex PCR; TCRdb's copy has only in-frame clones and lacks some. The table has 150,000 to 200,000 clones, 86% seen once. What was sequenced was PBMCs. The chain carries TRBV6-6 and TRBJ1-1, with TRBD1 matching 9 bases. The sequence was collected from a woman aged 30 to 39 in good health and CMV-seronegative. DNA for the CDR3: TGTGCCAGCACCCGACAGGGGGGTACTGAAGCTTTCTTT. Translated, it gives CASTRQGGTEAFF.